These 27 T cell receptor beta chains originate from one sample sequenced in a study of Ad26.COV2.S vaccination and SARS-CoV-2 variants. Sequencing was performed with immunoSEQ multiplex PCR; in TCRdb, only in-frame clones are kept and a portion is missing. This table holds fewer than 150,000 clones, 86% found once. The material sequenced was peripheral blood, taken after recovery from COVID-19. The receptors were sampled from a human donor who had recovered from COVID-19.

The chain uses TRBV19 and TRBJ1-4, with D unresolved. CDR1 is LNHDA and CDR2 is SQIVND in the germline V gene (reference sequence). V lost 5 bases and J 6 bases, leaving 10 bases between the germline ends. The length of the CDR3 is 13 residues. The CDR3 region is CASSRVGYEKLFF. The DNA of the CDR3 is TGTGCCAGTAGTCGCGTGGGGTATGAAAAACTGTTTTTT.

The CDR3 spells CASSPKVAGTLTDTQYF. Here the CDR3 DNA reads TGTGCCAGCAGCCCCAAAGTAGCGGGTACCCTCACAGATACGCAGTATTTT. The chain carries TRBV9 and TRBJ2-3, with 7 bases matching TRBD2. The CDR3 consists of 17 residues. Per germline, CDR1 SGDLS and CDR2 YYNGEE. Trimming cost V 4 bases and J 2 bases; bases outside gene matches: 13. Full variable domain (outside the CDR3, taken from reference TRBV9 and TRBJ2-3): DSGVTQTPKHLITATGQRVTLRCSPRSGDLSVYWYQQSLDQGLQFLIQYYNGEERAKGNILERFSAQQFPDLHSELNLSSLELGDSALYFCASSPKVAGTLTDTQYFGPGTRLTVL.

The V gene is TRBV28, the J gene TRBJ2-2; D not certain. Germline V CDR1 and CDR2: MDHEN, SYDVKM. V was shortened by 7 bases and J by 4 bases, with 7 bases between the two germline ends. The CDR3 is 12 amino acids. The CDR3 reads CASTRRTGELFF. As DNA, the CDR3 is TGTGCCAGCACTCGGCGCACCGGGGAGCTGTTTTTT.

The genes are TRBV7-2 and TRBJ1-1; no definite D call. With 8 bases removed from V and 4 bases from J, the gap between germline ends came to 14 bases. Germline V lookup: CDR1 SGHTA, CDR2 FQGNSA. The CDR3 runs to 13 residues. CDR3 in amino acids: CASASGEGTEAFF. The DNA for the CDR3 is TGTGCCAGCGCCTCAGGAGAGGGCACTGAAGCTTTCTTT. Together with reference TRBV7-2 and TRBJ1-1, the CDR3 gives the full variable domain: GAGVSQSPSNKVTEKGKDVELRCDPISGHTALYWYRQSLGQGLEFLIYFQGNSAPDKSGLPSDRFSAERTGGSVSTLTIQRTQQEDSAVYLCASASGEGTEAFFGQGTRLTVV.

J is TRBJ1-1 and V is TRBV4-1, with a possible D match to TRBD1 (6 bases). The germline CDR1 and CDR2 sequences are MGHRA and YSYEKL. The CDR3 sequence is 16 residues long. V lost 7 bases to trimming and J lost 1 base, with 19 bases between them. The CDR3 protein is CASTTQGAGKNTEAFF. The CDR3 DNA sequence: TGCGCCAGCACCACACAGGGCGCAGGAAAGAACACTGAAGCTTTCTTT.

J is TRBJ2-1 and V is TRBV2; D is possibly TRBD1 (6 bases). Germline V lookup: CDR1 SNHLY, CDR2 FYNNEI. The CDR3 consists of 14 residues. V lost 4 bases to trimming and J lost 6 bases, with 13 bases between them. CDR3 in DNA: TGTGCCAGCAGTGGTGAACAGGGCGGCAATGAGCAGTTCTTC. Translation gives CASSGEQGGNEQFF.

The rearrangement joins TRBV3-1 (or the pseudogene TRBV3-2) to TRBJ2-7; no definite D call. The germline V gene encodes CDR1 LGHDT and CDR2 YNNKEL (reference sequence). The CDR3 is 12 residues long. V was trimmed by 3 bases and J by 0 bases, leaving 3 bases between them. The CDR3 DNA follows: TGTGCCAGCAGCCAGGGCTCCTACGAGCAGTACTTC. Translation: CASSQGSYEQYF.

The V gene is TRBV27, the J gene TRBJ2-1; D may be TRBD2 (6 bases). Trimming removed 3 bases from V and 9 bases from J, with 15 bases in between. This CDR3 is 14 amino acids long. Germline values: CDR1 MNHEY, CDR2 SMNVEV (reference sequence). CDR3 loop: CASSLAGWGVEQFF. CDR3 in DNA: TGTGCCAGCAGTTTGGCGGGGTGGGGAGTTGAGCAGTTCTTC.

The chain recombines TRBV2 with TRBJ2-7, with D unclear. Germline V gene data show CDR1 as SNHLY and CDR2 as FYNNEI. The CDR3 has 14 residues. Between the trimmed V and J ends, which lost 7 bases and 0 bases, there was a span of 13 bases. The DNA of the CDR3 is TGTGCCAGCATCTTGACGGCTAGCTCCTACGAGCAGTACTTC. It translates to CASILTASSYEQYF.

The chain has TRBV30 and TRBJ2-5; D is undetermined. The V end lost 2 bases, the J end lost 9 bases, and 13 bases lay between the germline ends. This CDR3 has 12 residues. Germline V gene data show CDR1 as GTSNPN and CDR2 as SVGIG (reference sequence). CDR3 bases: TGTGCCTGGAGTAATGCCGCTACGGCCCAGTACTTC. It specifies CAWSNAATAQYF.

This clone occurred once. The CDR3 loop is CASSWSSLNEQFF. The CDR3 region has the DNA TGTGCCAGCAGTTGGTCTAGCCTCAATGAGCAGTTCTTC. The chain is built from TRBV27 and TRBJ2-1, with D possibly TRBD2 on 5 matching bases. The CDR3 totals 13 residues. The V gene lost 4 bases and the J gene lost 6 bases, with 10 bases spanning the gap. Germline assignment: CDR1 MNHEY and CDR2 SMNVEV (reference sequence).

This rearrangement joins TRBV27 to TRBJ2-1, with 14 bases fitting TRBD2. J was trimmed by 8 bases and V by 4 bases; bases with no gene match: 10. CDR3 length: 17 amino acids. Germline CDR1 reads MNHEY; CDR2 reads SMNVEV (reference sequence). CDR3 loop: CASSSGLAGAPLDEQFF. Written as DNA, the CDR3 is TGTGCCAGCAGTTCGGGACTAGCGGGGGCGCCGCTGGATGAGCAGTTCTTC.

This chain connects TRBV6-5 to TRBJ2-5; D remains ambiguous. Trimming removed 11 bases at V and 2 bases at J, with 18 bases between. Germline-derived CDR1 and CDR2 are MNHEY and SVGAGI. The CDR3 spans 14 residues. This CDR3 is CALTRGVIQETQYF. CDR3 sequence (DNA): TGTGCCCTTACAAGAGGCGTAATACAAGAGACCCAGTACTTC.

The chain joins TRBV28 to TRBJ2-7; D tentatively reads TRBD1 or TRBD2 (5 bases each). Deletions cut 2 bases from V and 5 bases from J, with 10 bases between. CDR3 length: 13 residues. In germline, CDR1 is MDHEN, CDR2 SYDVKM. The DNA of the CDR3 is TGTGCCAGCAGTTTACCTCGGGGACACGAGCAGTACTTC. This encodes CASSLPRGHEQYF.

The chain employs TRBV5-1 and TRBJ1-1; weak D call: TRBD1 (6 bases). This CDR3 is 15 amino acids long. The ends were cut back, 4 bases at V and 1 base at J, with 14 bases in the middle. Germline-derived CDR1 and CDR2 are SGHRS and YFSETQ. The CDR3: CASSNRQDGNTEAFF. The DNA for the CDR3 is TGCGCCAGCAGCAACCGACAGGACGGGAACACTGAAGCTTTCTTT.

In the case of this clone: Other DNA sequences within the sample encode an identical CDR3. This CDR3 is CASSLSGNQPQHF. The CDR3, as DNA: TGTGCCAGCAGTTTGTCGGGCAATCAGCCCCAGCATTTT. This sequence joins TRBV12-3 or TRBV12-4 and TRBJ1-5; D unclear. Trimming shortened V by 3 bases and J by 2 bases, and 5 bases separated the two germline ends. This CDR3 comprises 13 residues.

The count of this clone is one. The chain couples TRBV7-2 to TRBJ1-6; D remains unclear. This CDR3 has 12 amino acids. V was clipped by 5 bases and J by 6 bases, with 5 bases between them. Germline V CDR1 and CDR2: SGHTA, FQGNSA. The CDR3 sequence: CASSLINSPLHF. The CDR3 DNA sequence: TGTGCCAGCAGCCTGATTAATTCACCCCTCCACTTT.

J is TRBJ2-1 and V is TRBV27, with D perhaps given as TRBD1 or TRBD2 (5 bases each). V lost 2 bases and J lost 4, with 6 bases in between. Germline CDR1 is MNHEY and CDR2 is SMNVEV (reference sequence). The CDR3 covers 13 residues. The CDR3 sequence: CASSLGGYNEQFF. CDR3 nucleotides: TGTGCCAGCAGTTTAGGGGGATACAATGAGCAGTTCTTC.

J is TRBJ2-5 and V is TRBV10-3, with D hard to call. The CDR3 is 13 residues long. Germline CDR1 is ENHRY and CDR2 is SYGVKD. The germline V and J ends were trimmed by 4 bases and 5 bases, with 11 bases remaining between them. Written as DNA, the CDR3 is TGTGCCATCAGTGGAAGAGGCGTGGAGACCCAGTACTTC. This gives the protein CAISGRGVETQYF.

The V gene is TRBV5-1, the J gene TRBJ2-3; D is undetermined. The V gene's germline CDR1 is SGHRS and CDR2 YFSETQ. The CDR3 has 11 residues. V lost 2 bases and J 6 bases, leaving 4 bases between the germline ends. The CDR3 loop is CASSLGDTQYF. The CDR3 DNA sequence: TGCGCCAGCAGCTTAGGCGATACGCAGTATTTT.

In this sample, this clone turned up a few times. The V call is TRBV19, the J call TRBJ2-7; tentatively, D is TRBD1 or TRBD2 (5 bases each). This CDR3 has 13 residues. Germline assignment: CDR1 LNHDA and CDR2 SQIVND (reference sequence). The ends were cut back, 10 bases at V and 3 bases at J, with 16 bases in the middle. CDR3 DNA: TGTGCCACCGCTACCGGGACGAACTACGAGCAGTACTTC. Protein: CATATGTNYEQYF.

V and J are TRBV23-1 and TRBJ2-7, with D perhaps given as TRBD1 or TRBD2 (5 bases each). TRBV23-1 is placed among ORFs of uncertain function. Deletions cut 5 bases from V and 2 bases from J, with 13 bases between. This CDR3 is built from 14 residues. For the CDR3, the DNA is TGCGCCAGCAGTACCCGGGACGCAGCCTACGAGCAGTACTTC. Its translation is CASSTRDAAYEQYF.

The V call is TRBV6-5, the J call TRBJ1-1; D gene unclear. Trimming stripped 0 bases from V and 7 bases from J, with 12 bases between. This CDR3 has 14 residues. Per germline, CDR1 MNHEY and CDR2 SVGAGI. The CDR3 here is CASSYSFATHEAFF. The CDR3, as DNA: TGTGCCAGCAGTTACTCCTTCGCTACTCATGAAGCTTTCTTT.

The chain couples TRBV3-1 (or the pseudogene TRBV3-2) to TRBJ1-5; maybe TRBD1 (6 bases). V lost 0 bases, J lost 3 bases, and 18 bases lay in between. CDR3 size: 18 residues. Germline V CDR1 and CDR2: LGHDT, YNNKEL (reference sequence). The DNA for the CDR3 is TGTGCCAGCAGCCAAGATCACATCCGGGGGCGGATCAATCAGCCCCAGCATTTT. Protein: CASSQDHIRGRINQPQHF.

This rearrangement joins TRBV12-3 or TRBV12-4 to TRBJ2-2, with D perhaps matching TRBD1 or TRBD2 (6 bases each). The CDR3 totals 13 residues. Trimming shortened V by 7 bases and J by 6 bases, and 12 bases separated the two germline ends. CDR3 region: CASTTRGPGELFF. The CDR3 DNA reads as TGTGCCAGCACGACCCGGGGGCCCGGGGAGCTGTTTTTT.

The chain is built from TRBV11-2 and TRBJ2-7; 7 nucleotides line up with TRBD2. CDR3 size: 14 residues. The V and J ends lost 1 base and 6 bases, in that order; junction bases with no gene match: 6. CDR1 and CDR2 (germline): SGHAT, FQNNGV. This chain's CDR3 is CASSLGGGLGEQYF. CDR3 nucleotide sequence: TGTGCCAGCAGCTTAGGGGGAGGGCTTGGCGAGCAGTACTTC.

This chain uses TRBV7-8 with TRBJ2-3, with a possible D match to TRBD1 (5 bases). CDR3 length equals 15 residues. The ends were cut back, 5 bases at V and 0 bases at J, with 12 bases in the middle. Germline-derived CDR1 and CDR2 are SGHVS and FQNEAQ. CDR3 region: CASSPRQKSTDTQYF. The CDR3 DNA is TGTGCCAGCAGCCCTCGACAGAAAAGCACAGATACGCAGTATTTT.